One sample yielded the 22 T cell receptor beta chains listed below, sequenced in a study of blood T cell repertoires in COVID-19. Libraries were prepared by immunoSEQ multiplex PCR; TCRdb keeps only in-frame clonotypes and omits some of them. The repertoire holds almost 40,000 clones, with around 85% as singletons. The sample taken for sequencing was peripheral blood. The receptor source for this set is a man aged 55 to 70 with acute or convalescent COVID-19.

This rearrangement joins TRBV6-6 to TRBJ2-3; possibly TRBD2 for D (7 bases). Germline CDR1 is MNHNY and CDR2 is SVGAGI (reference sequence). Trimming shortened V by 5 bases and J by 3 bases, and 15 bases separated the two germline ends. The CDR3 consists of 15 residues. DNA for the CDR3: TGTGCCAGCAGTGGGGGGGGCAGCCAGACAGATACGCAGTATTTT. Its protein is CASSGGGSQTDTQYF.

The rearrangement links TRBV9 to TRBJ1-6; 10 positions agree with TRBD1. V lost 0 bases and J lost 9; bases outside the gene matches: 6. Looked up from germline, CDR1 is SGDLS and CDR2 is YYNGEE. The length of the CDR3 is 16 residues. CDR3 region: CASSVDTGTGASPLHF. In nucleotides, the CDR3 is TGTGCCAGCAGCGTAGATACCGGGACAGGGGCTTCACCCCTCCACTTT.

V usage is TRBV27 and J usage is TRBJ1-5; D is unresolved. Trimming stripped 5 bases from V and 0 bases from J, with 14 bases between. The CDR3 totals 16 residues. Germline V gene lookup returns CDR1 MNHEY and CDR2 SMNVEV (reference sequence). The CDR3 nucleotides read TGTGCCAGCAGTGCCAATGGGCGAGCTAGCAATCAGCCCCAGCATTTT. Its protein product is CASSANGRASNQPQHF.

The J gene is TRBJ1-5, the V gene TRBV7-8, with D unclear. CDR3 length: 13 amino acids. Trimming removed 5 bases at V and 0 bases at J, with 5 bases between. Germline lookup yields CDR1 SGHVS and CDR2 FQNEAQ. CDR3 amino acids: CASSPYSNQPQHF. CDR3 sequence (DNA): TGTGCCAGCAGCCCTTATAGCAATCAGCCCCAGCATTTT.

The CDR3 DNA reads TGTGCCAGCAGTCCGGGAGGTGGCTACACCTTC. Translation: CASSPGGGYTF. The chain is built from TRBV12-3 or TRBV12-4 and TRBJ1-2; D gene ambiguous. V was shortened by 5 bases and J by 7 bases, with 8 bases between the two germline ends. The CDR3 sequence is 11 residues long.

J is TRBJ2-7 and V is TRBV28; TRBD2 matches 8 bases. J lost 0 bases, V lost 3 bases, and 19 bases had no gene match. From germline, CDR1 is MDHEN and CDR2 SYDVKM. This CDR3 spans 20 amino acids. CDR3 sequence: CASSFFRIQVGTRDSYEQYF. CDR3 bases: TGTGCCAGCAGTTTCTTCCGAATTCAGGTTGGGACTAGGGACTCCTACGAGCAGTACTTC.

The V gene is TRBV28, the J gene TRBJ2-5; 9 positions match TRBD1. The CDR3 sequence is 15 residues long. The germline V gene has CDR1 MDHEN and CDR2 SYDVKM. V lost 2 bases, J lost 4 bases, and 5 bases stayed unmatched. The CDR3 DNA is TGTGCCAGCAGTTTAGGACAGGGGTTTCGAGAGACCCAGTACTTC. Translation gives CASSLGQGFRETQYF.

This clone was observed once. J is TRBJ1-6 and V is TRBV5-4; possible D gene TRBD1, 6 bases. With 3 bases removed from V and 12 bases from J, the gap between germline ends came to 22 bases. Per germline, CDR1 SGHNT and CDR2 YYREEE (reference sequence). This CDR3 has 16 residues. The CDR3, as DNA: TGTGCCAGCAGCTCTAACCGGGACACGGCAACGGGACCCCTCCACTTT. Protein product: CASSSNRDTATGPLHF. The variable domain in full, with the rest retrieved from reference TRBV5-4 and TRBJ1-6, is ETGVTQSPTHLIKTRGQQVTLRCSSQSGHNTVSWYQQALGQGPQFIFQYYREEENGRGNFPPRFSGLQFPNYSSELNVNALELDDSALYLCASSSNRDTATGPLHFGNGTRLTVT.

The genes are TRBV4-1 and TRBJ1-3; possibly TRBD1 for D (5 bases). CDR3 length: 16 amino acids. Between the trimmed V and J ends, which lost 0 bases and 3 bases, there was a span of 12 bases. CDR1 and CDR2 (germline): MGHRA, YSYEKL. The CDR3 loop is CASSQDPGLGGNTIYF. CDR3 nucleotides: TGCGCCAGCAGCCAAGACCCAGGGTTGGGTGGAAACACCATATATTTT.

V is TRBV28 and J is TRBJ2-5; 12 nucleotides match TRBD2. The length of the CDR3 is 18 residues. With 6 bases clipped from V and 5 bases from J, the junction kept 16 bases outside the gene matches. Per germline, CDR1 MDHEN and CDR2 SYDVKM. CDR3 DNA sequence: TGTGCCAGCAGGAAGTCCTTTATCGCACTAGCGGGAGGTGAGACCCAGTACTTC. Encoded protein: CASRKSFIALAGGETQYF.

The chain combines TRBV5-4 with TRBJ2-3; D perhaps matches TRBD2 (6 bases). CDR1 and CDR2 from the germline V gene are SGHNT and YYREEE (reference sequence). The V end lost 4 bases, the J end lost 0 bases, and 15 bases lay between the germline ends. The CDR3 has 16 amino acids. The CDR3 protein is CASSTMRDPSTDTQYF. CDR3 bases: TGTGCCAGCAGCACCATGCGGGACCCTAGCACAGATACGCAGTATTTT. Looking up the rest from reference TRBV5-4 and TRBJ2-3 gives the full variable domain: ETGVTQSPTHLIKTRGQQVTLRCSSQSGHNTVSWYQQALGQGPQFIFQYYREEENGRGNFPPRFSGLQFPNYSSELNVNALELDDSALYLCASSTMRDPSTDTQYFGPGTRLTVL.

This clone has just one count. The chain recombines TRBV6-2 or TRBV6-3 with TRBJ1-1; a weak D match, TRBD1 (6 bases). V was clipped by 4 bases and J by 5 bases, with 11 bases between them. Germline values: CDR1 MNHEY, CDR2 SVGEGT. This CDR3 comprises 13 residues. CDR3 bases: TGTGCCAGCAGTTGGGGGCGGGGGACTGAAGCTTTCTTT. Translation: CASSWGRGTEAFF.

This clone appeared a single time. This sequence joins TRBV2 and TRBJ2-1; the D gene is possibly TRBD2 (7 bases). Germline CDR1 reads SNHLY; CDR2 reads FYNNEI. This CDR3 comprises 15 residues. V lost 6 bases, J lost 15 bases, and 27 bases lay in between. The DNA of the CDR3 is TGTGCCAGCAGAGGGGGGGCAGGCCGATCATCGTCGTGGTTCTTC. This encodes CASRGGAGRSSSWFF.

The chain is built from TRBV19 and TRBJ1-2, with D perhaps TRBD1 (5 bases). CDR3 size: 17 residues. V lost 3 bases to trimming and J lost 4 bases, with 21 bases between them. Germline CDR1 is LNHDA and CDR2 is SQIVND (reference sequence). CDR3 sequence: CASSIPFGYSGGYGYTF. As DNA, the CDR3 is TGTGCCAGTAGTATTCCATTCGGGTACTCCGGGGGCTATGGCTACACCTTC.

This chain joins TRBV11-2 and TRBJ2-4, with D possibly TRBD1 on 5 matching bases. Per germline, CDR1 SGHAT and CDR2 FQNNGV. Trimming took off 4 bases at V and 9 bases at J, with 22 bases between the two ends. The CDR3 contains 16 residues. CDR3 sequence: CASSSGKEQILGIQYF. The CDR3 DNA sequence: TGTGCCAGCAGCTCAGGGAAAGAGCAGATCCTTGGCATTCAGTACTTC.

The chain uses TRBV9 and TRBJ2-7; D remains unclear. In germline, CDR1 is SGDLS, CDR2 YYNGEE. Trimming took off 2 bases at V and 2 bases at J, with 11 bases between the two ends. The CDR3 contains 14 residues. DNA for the CDR3: TGTGCCAGCAGCGTGGGCACGACGCCCTACGAGCAGTACTTC. Translation: CASSVGTTPYEQYF.

The J gene is TRBJ1-1, the V gene TRBV2, with D maybe TRBD1 (6 bases). Germline assignment: CDR1 SNHLY and CDR2 FYNNEI. V was trimmed by 10 bases and J by 7 bases, leaving 19 bases between them. CDR3 length: 13 amino acids. Written as DNA, the CDR3 is TGTGCCACCGAGACAGGACTTGAATTTGAAGCTTTCTTT. Its translation: CATETGLEFEAFF.

The gene calls are TRBV18 and TRBJ1-3; a weak D match, TRBD1 (5 bases). The CDR3 is 15 residues long. V lost 3 bases and J 7 bases, leaving 16 bases between the germline ends. The germline CDR1 and CDR2 sequences are KGHSH and LQKENI. CDR3 DNA: TGTGCCAGCTCACCGGATGCGCAGGGCCGGAACACCATATATTTT. Residues: CASSPDAQGRNTIYF.

The sample holds one count of this clone. V is TRBV7-2 and J is TRBJ2-2; the match to TRBD2 covers 8 bases. The V gene end was trimmed by 5 bases and the J gene end by 4 bases; junction bases not matched to a gene: 9. The CDR3 runs 16 residues. CDR1 is SGHTA and CDR2 is FQGNSA in the germline V gene. The CDR3 region is CASSAAGEVGTGELFF. In DNA, the CDR3 is TGTGCCAGCAGCGCAGCGGGGGAGGTTGGCACCGGGGAGCTGTTTTTT. Combining the CDR3 with reference TRBV7-2 and TRBJ2-2 gives the whole variable domain GAGVSQSPSNKVTEKGKDVELRCDPISGHTALYWYRQSLGQGLEFLIYFQGNSAPDKSGLPSDRFSAERTGGSVSTLTIQRTQQEDSAVYLCASSAAGEVGTGELFFGEGSRLTVL.

The chain recombines TRBV7-8 with TRBJ2-1; no firm D call. The CDR3 has 16 amino acids. Germline CDR1 SGHVS, CDR2 FQNEAQ. Trimming removed 1 base from V and 5 bases from J, with 15 bases in between. The CDR3 is CASSLDAGWSNNEQFF. In DNA form, the CDR3 reads TGTGCCAGCAGCTTAGACGCCGGATGGAGCAACAATGAGCAGTTCTTC.

CDR3 bases: TGTGCCAGCAGTCATCTCGGGGGGGCCCCAGAGACCCAGTACTTC. Amino acid sequence: CASSHLGGAPETQYF. The chain links TRBV7-3 to TRBJ2-5, with 8 bases fitting TRBD2. Per germline, CDR1 SGHTA and CDR2 FQGTGA. V shed 6 bases, J shed 4 bases, and the junction held 10 bases outside the gene matches. The CDR3 loop spans 15 amino acids.

V gene TRBV9 combines with J gene TRBJ1-3, with D hard to call. This CDR3 is 17 amino acids long. V lost 2 bases to trimming and J lost 0 bases, with 15 bases between them. The germline gives CDR1 SGDLS, CDR2 YYNGEE. In DNA form, the CDR3 reads TGTGCCAGCAGCGTCCAAGGTAGAGGTGGCTCTGGAAACACCATATATTTT. Protein product: CASSVQGRGGSGNTIYF.